What follows are 20 T cell receptor beta chains derived from one specimen sequenced in a study of blood T cell repertoires in COVID-19. Using immunoSEQ multiplex PCR, the repertoire was profiled, and TCRdb retains in-frame clones only, with some absent. The repertoire holds about 85,000 clones, around 82% seen once, with around 6.9% in the top ten. Sequences were obtained from peripheral blood. Receptor source: a man in his 60s with acute or convalescent COVID-19.

The chain combines TRBV5-1 with TRBJ2-7, with 8 bases aligning to TRBD2. V lost 0 bases, J lost 6 bases, and 8 bases stayed unmatched. Germline loops: CDR1 SGHRS, CDR2 YFSETQ. This CDR3 is 15 amino acids long. DNA for the CDR3: TGCGCCAGCAGCTTGGACGGCGGGGGGCTTGTCGAGCAGTACTTC. Translating it yields CASSLDGGGLVEQYF. Based on the CDR3 plus reference TRBV5-1 and TRBJ2-7, the full variable domain is KAGVTQTPRYLIKTRGQQVTLSCSPISGHRSVSWYQQTPGQGLQFLFEYFSETQRNKGNFPGRFSGRQFSNSRSEMNVSTLELGDSALYLCASSLDGGGLVEQYFGPGTRLTVT.

This clone appeared once. The V call is TRBV2, the J call TRBJ1-1, with 7 bases matching TRBD1. V was clipped by 2 bases and J by 4 bases; unmatched bases: 4. This CDR3 has 14 amino acids. Germline V gene lookup returns CDR1 SNHLY and CDR2 FYNNEI. This CDR3 is CASSEQGESTEAFF. DNA for the CDR3: TGTGCCAGCAGTGAACAGGGGGAGTCCACTGAAGCTTTCTTT.

This clone was seen a single time. The J gene is TRBJ1-2, the V gene TRBV24-1, with 9 nucleotides matching TRBD1. This CDR3 is 16 amino acids long. V was clipped by 3 bases and J by 3 bases; unmatched bases: 7. Germline assignment: CDR1 KGHDR and CDR2 SFDVKD. This chain's CDR3 is CATSDGPGQGYYGYTF. The CDR3 DNA follows: TGTGCCACCAGTGATGGACCGGGACAGGGCTACTATGGCTACACCTTC.

The chain has TRBV19 and TRBJ2-3, with TRBD2 matching over 8 bases. Germline CDR1 reads LNHDA; CDR2 reads SQIVND (reference sequence). The CDR3 is 14 residues long. V lost 4 bases and J lost 0; bases outside the gene matches: 0. CDR3 sequence: CASSKRGSTDTQYF. The CDR3 bases are TGTGCCAGTAGTAAGCGGGGGAGCACAGATACGCAGTATTTT.

The chain employs TRBV10-3 and TRBJ2-1; possibly TRBD2 for D (6 bases). V was clipped by 4 bases and J by 6 bases, with 16 bases between them. CDR1 ENHRY and CDR2 SYGVKD come from the germline V gene. The CDR3 runs 15 residues. The CDR3 reads CAISAAGTGGNEQFF. The CDR3 coding sequence is TGTGCCATCAGTGCCGCGGGAACCGGGGGCAATGAGCAGTTCTTC.

The chain links TRBV29-1 to TRBJ1-2; 9 bases are shared with TRBD1. The V gene's germline CDR1 is SQVTM and CDR2 ANQGSEA. V shed 1 base and J 4 bases; nucleotides not matched to a gene: 16. The CDR3 runs to 18 residues. The DNA for the CDR3 is TGCAGCGTTGAAGCGTGGAATCGGGGACAGGGACCGACCTATGGCTACACCTTC. This sequence encodes CSVEAWNRGQGPTYGYTF.

This clone came up a few times. The chain is built from TRBV24-1 and TRBJ1-2; D is undetermined. V gave up 3 bases and J gave up 1 base, with 11 bases separating them. The CDR3 is 15 residues long. Germline CDR1 and CDR2: KGHDR and SFDVKD. The CDR3 reads CATSDPKLNNYGYTF. In DNA form, the CDR3 reads TGTGCCACCAGTGATCCTAAGCTCAATAACTATGGCTACACCTTC.

CDR3 bases: TGTGCCAGCAGCTTACAGGGAAAAAATGGCTACACCTTC. This gives the protein CASSLQGKNGYTF. This rearrangement joins TRBV5-5 to TRBJ1-2, with D maybe TRBD1 (6 bases). Germline CDR1 reads SGHKS; CDR2 reads YYEKEE (reference sequence). The CDR3 runs to 13 residues. V was pared by 2 bases and J by 6 bases, with 11 bases between.

CDR3 protein: CASRPGMNTEAFF. DNA for the CDR3: TGTGCCAGCAGACCGGGGATGAACACTGAAGCTTTCTTT. V and J are TRBV6-5 and TRBJ1-1, with D uncertain. Deletions cut 6 bases from V and 0 bases from J, with 8 bases between. The CDR3 extends over 13 amino acids. Germline CDR1 is MNHEY and CDR2 is SVGAGI.

The chain uses TRBV24-1 and TRBJ1-1, with 10 bases matching TRBD1. V was clipped by 4 bases and J by 7 bases; unmatched bases: 8. Germline V CDR1 and CDR2: KGHDR, SFDVKD. The CDR3 extends over 15 amino acids. CDR3 region: CATSEGDRGFGEAFF. In DNA form, the CDR3 reads TGTGCCACCAGTGAAGGGGACAGGGGATTCGGTGAAGCTTTCTTT.

Only one count was recorded for this clone. This sequence joins TRBV5-1 and TRBJ1-4; D perhaps matches TRBD1 (5 bases). Germline-derived CDR1 and CDR2 are SGHRS and YFSETQ. CDR3 length: 14 residues. Trimming took 4 bases from V and 4 from J, leaving 11 bases between them. The CDR3 nucleotides are TGCGCCAGCAGCACAGGACGGAATAATGAAAAACTGTTTTTT. This gives the protein CASSTGRNNEKLFF. Looking up the rest from reference TRBV5-1 and TRBJ1-4 gives the full variable domain: KAGVTQTPRYLIKTRGQQVTLSCSPISGHRSVSWYQQTPGQGLQFLFEYFSETQRNKGNFPGRFSGRQFSNSRSEMNVSTLELGDSALYLCASSTGRNNEKLFFGSGTQLSVL.

V is TRBV19 and J is TRBJ1-2; perhaps TRBD1 as D (5 bases). The V end was cut by 1 base, the J end by 6 bases, with 15 bases between. This CDR3 is 15 amino acids long. CDR1 is LNHDA, CDR2 SQIVND, per germline (reference sequence). Here the CDR3 reads CASSIAQDGLDGYTF. The CDR3 DNA reads TGTGCCAGTAGTATAGCACAGGACGGGTTGGATGGCTACACCTTC.

As concerns this clone: This sample includes further DNA sequences coding for the same CDR3. V usage is TRBV18 and J usage is TRBJ2-5, with D uncertain. Trimming took off 4 bases at V and 2 bases at J, with 2 bases between the two ends. The CDR3 runs to 11 residues. Germline CDR1 reads KGHSH; CDR2 reads LQKENI. The CDR3 nucleotides are TGTGCCAGCTCACTACAAGAGACCCAGTACTTC. Protein sequence: CASSLQETQYF.

This clone was counted a few times. The chain carries TRBV5-1 and TRBJ2-5, with 8 bases aligning to TRBD2. With 0 bases clipped from V and 4 bases from J, the junction kept 5 bases outside the gene matches. Germline CDR1 and CDR2: SGHRS and YFSETQ. The CDR3 has 15 amino acids. The CDR3 loop is CASSLAPGGGETQYF. The CDR3 DNA reads TGCGCCAGCAGCTTGGCCCCGGGAGGGGGAGAGACCCAGTACTTC.

V is TRBV2 and J is TRBJ2-5; 11 bases agree with TRBD1. CDR1 is SNHLY, CDR2 FYNNEI, per germline. J was trimmed by 5 bases and V by 6 bases; bases with no gene match: 5. The length of the CDR3 is 14 residues. This CDR3 reads CASRRTGGAETQYF. The CDR3 DNA reads TGTGCCAGCAGACGGACAGGGGGCGCGGAGACCCAGTACTTC.

V usage is TRBV12-3 or TRBV12-4 and J usage is TRBJ1-1; unclear D gene. The germline V and J ends were trimmed by 6 bases and 3 bases, with 8 bases remaining between them. This CDR3 comprises 12 residues. The CDR3 region has the DNA TGTGCCAGCAGCCTCGGGTACACTGAAGCTTTCTTT. This translates into CASSLGYTEAFF.

The chain links TRBV5-4 to TRBJ1-4, with 7 positions matching TRBD1. The CDR3 totals 17 residues. Germline CDR1 reads SGHNT; CDR2 reads YYREEE (reference sequence). The J segment lost 8 bases and the V segment lost 0 bases, leaving 13 bases of the junction unmatched. The CDR3 DNA reads as TGTGCCAGCAGCTTGGGGGACAGTTGGGAGGATGAAGAAAAACTGTTTTTT. Its protein product is CASSLGDSWEDEEKLFF.

The chain uses TRBV9 and TRBJ2-7; 9 bases are shared with TRBD1. V shed 3 bases and J 6 bases; nucleotides not matched to a gene: 7. The CDR3 is made up of 14 amino acids. Germline loops: CDR1 SGDLS, CDR2 YYNGEE. DNA of the CDR3: TGTGCCAGCAGCGGGGGACAGGGAGGGAGCGAGCAGTACTTC. Translation: CASSGGQGGSEQYF.

The sample holds one count of this clone. The chain employs TRBV2 and TRBJ1-1; possibly TRBD1 for D (5 bases). Looked up from germline, CDR1 is SNHLY and CDR2 is FYNNEI. The CDR3 is made up of 15 amino acids. The germline V and J ends were trimmed by 1 base and 4 bases, with 13 bases remaining between them. The CDR3 loop is CASSEGGVGITEAFF. CDR3 nucleotide sequence: TGTGCCAGCAGTGAAGGGGGGGTTGGTATCACTGAAGCTTTCTTT.

V is TRBV7-8 and J is TRBJ1-1; 10 bases are a match to TRBD1. The CDR3 sequence is 16 residues long. V lost 2 bases to trimming and J lost 6 bases; unmatched junction nucleotides: 9. The germline V gene has CDR1 SGHVS and CDR2 FQNEAQ. The CDR3 sequence: CASSLPRTGGRAEAFF. In DNA, the CDR3 is TGTGCCAGCAGCTTACCCCGGACAGGGGGTAGAGCTGAAGCTTTCTTT. Full variable domain (missing parts from reference TRBV7-8 and TRBJ1-1): GAGVSQSPRYKVAKRGQDVALRCDPISGHVSLFWYQQALGQGPEFLTYFQNEAQLDKSGLPSDRFFAERPEGSVSTLKIQRTQQEDSAVYLCASSLPRTGGRAEAFFGQGTRLTVV.